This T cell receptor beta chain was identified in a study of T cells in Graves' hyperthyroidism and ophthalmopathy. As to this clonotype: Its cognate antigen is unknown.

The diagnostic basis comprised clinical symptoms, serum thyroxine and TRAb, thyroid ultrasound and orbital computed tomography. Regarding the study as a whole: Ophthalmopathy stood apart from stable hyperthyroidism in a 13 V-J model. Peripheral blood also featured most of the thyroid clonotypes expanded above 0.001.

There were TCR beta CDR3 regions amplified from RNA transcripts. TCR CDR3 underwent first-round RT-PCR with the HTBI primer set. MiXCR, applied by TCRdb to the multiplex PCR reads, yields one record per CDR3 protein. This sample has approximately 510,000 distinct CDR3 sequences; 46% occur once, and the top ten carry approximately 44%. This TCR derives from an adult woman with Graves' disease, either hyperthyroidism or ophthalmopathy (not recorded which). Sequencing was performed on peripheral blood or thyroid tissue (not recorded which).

The CDR3 sequence: CASSLKPNQPQHF. The CDR3 coding sequence is TGTGCCAGCAGCCTAAAGCCCAACCAGCCCCAGCATTTT. The chain employs TRBV3-1 and TRBJ1-5; the D is unclear. With 4 bases removed from V and 7 bases from J, the gap between germline ends came to 11 bases. The germline V gene has CDR1 LGHDT and CDR2 YNNKEL (reference sequence). The CDR3 contains 13 residues.